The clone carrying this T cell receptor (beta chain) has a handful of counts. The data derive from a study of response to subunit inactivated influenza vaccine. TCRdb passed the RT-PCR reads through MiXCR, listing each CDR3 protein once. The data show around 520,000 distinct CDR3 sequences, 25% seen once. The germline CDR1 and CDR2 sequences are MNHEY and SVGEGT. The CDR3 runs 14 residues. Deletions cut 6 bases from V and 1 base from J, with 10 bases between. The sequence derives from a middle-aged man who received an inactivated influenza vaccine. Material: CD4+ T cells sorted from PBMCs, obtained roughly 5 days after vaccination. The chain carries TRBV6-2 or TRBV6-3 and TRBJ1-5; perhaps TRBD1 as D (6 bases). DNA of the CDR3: TGTGCCAGCAGCGGACAGTCCAGCAATCAGCCCCAGCATTTT. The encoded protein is CASSGQSSNQPQHF.